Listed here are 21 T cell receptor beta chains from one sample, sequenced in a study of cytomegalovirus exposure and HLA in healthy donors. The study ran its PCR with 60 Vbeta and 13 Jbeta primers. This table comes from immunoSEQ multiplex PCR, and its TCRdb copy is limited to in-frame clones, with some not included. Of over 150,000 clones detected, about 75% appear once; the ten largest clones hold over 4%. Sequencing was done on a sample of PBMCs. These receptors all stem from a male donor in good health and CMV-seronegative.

In DNA, the CDR3 is TGTGCCACCAGCAGAGACCGACAGGGATGGCAGCCCCAGCATTTT. Protein: CATSRDRQGWQPQHF. This chain joins TRBV15 and TRBJ1-5; 7 positions agree with TRBD1. Germline values: CDR1 LNHNV, CDR2 YYDKDF (reference sequence). The CDR3 is 15 amino acids. After removal of 0 bases from V and 7 bases from J, the junction contained 6 bases not matched to a gene.

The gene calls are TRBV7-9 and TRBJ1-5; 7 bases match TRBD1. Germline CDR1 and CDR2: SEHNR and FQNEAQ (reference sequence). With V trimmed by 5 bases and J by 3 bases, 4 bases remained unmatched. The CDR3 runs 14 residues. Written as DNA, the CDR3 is TGTGCCAGCAGCCGCGGGACAGCCAATCAGCCCCAGCATTTT. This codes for CASSRGTANQPQHF.

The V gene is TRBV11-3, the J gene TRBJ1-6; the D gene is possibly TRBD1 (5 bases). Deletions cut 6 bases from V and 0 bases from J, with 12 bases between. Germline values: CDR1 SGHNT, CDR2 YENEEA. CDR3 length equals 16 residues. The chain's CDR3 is CASRPCDSSYNSPLHF. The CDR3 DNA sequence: TGTGCCAGCAGGCCCTGCGACAGCTCCTATAATTCACCCCTCCACTTT.

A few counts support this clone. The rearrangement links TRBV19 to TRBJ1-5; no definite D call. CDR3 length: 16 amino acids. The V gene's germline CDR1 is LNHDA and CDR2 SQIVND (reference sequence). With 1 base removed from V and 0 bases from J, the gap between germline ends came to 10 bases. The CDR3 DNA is TGTGCCAGTAGTATAGTCCCCGGGTCTAGCAATCAGCCCCAGCATTTT. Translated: CASSIVPGSSNQPQHF. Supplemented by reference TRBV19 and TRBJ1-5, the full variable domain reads DGGITQSPKYLFRKEGQNVTLSCEQNLNHDAMYWYRQDPGQGLRLIYYSQIVNDFQKGDIAEGYSVSREKKESFPLTVTSAQKNPTAFYLCASSIVPGSSNQPQHFGDGTRLSIL.

This CDR3 is CASTSVTVTDTQYF. The CDR3 DNA reads TGTGCCAGCACCTCGGTGACAGTCACAGATACGCAGTATTTT. This chain joins TRBV28 and TRBJ2-3, with D perhaps TRBD1 (5 bases). The V gene's germline CDR1 is MDHEN and CDR2 SYDVKM. With 7 bases removed from V and 2 bases from J, the gap between germline ends came to 13 bases. The CDR3 totals 14 residues.

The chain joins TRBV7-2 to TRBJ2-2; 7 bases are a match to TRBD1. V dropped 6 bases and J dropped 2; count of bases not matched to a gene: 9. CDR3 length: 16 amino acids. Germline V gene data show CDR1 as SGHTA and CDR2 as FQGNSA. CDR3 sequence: CASSSYRGSNTGELFF. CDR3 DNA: TGTGCCAGCAGTAGCTACAGGGGCTCTAACACCGGGGAGCTGTTTTTT.

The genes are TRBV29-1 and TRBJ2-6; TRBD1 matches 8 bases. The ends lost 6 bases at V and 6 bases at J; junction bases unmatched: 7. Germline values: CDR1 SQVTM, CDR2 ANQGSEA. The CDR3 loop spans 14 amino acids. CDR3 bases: TGCAGCGTCGGACAGGGAGGAGTGGCCAACGTCCTGACTTTC. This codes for CSVGQGGVANVLTF.

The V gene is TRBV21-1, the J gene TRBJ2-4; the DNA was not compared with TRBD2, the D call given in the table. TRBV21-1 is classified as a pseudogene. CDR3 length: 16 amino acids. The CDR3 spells CASSYGLAGARNIQYF. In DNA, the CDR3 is TGTGCCAGCAGCTACGGACTAGCGGGAGCTCGGAACATTCAGTACTTC.

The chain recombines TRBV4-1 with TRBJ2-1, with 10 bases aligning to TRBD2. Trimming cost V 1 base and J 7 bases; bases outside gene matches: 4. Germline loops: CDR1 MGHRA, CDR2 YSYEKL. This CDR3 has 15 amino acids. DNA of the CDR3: TGCGCCAGCAGCCAAGTCCTAGCGGGAGTTAATGAGCAGTTCTTC. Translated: CASSQVLAGVNEQFF.

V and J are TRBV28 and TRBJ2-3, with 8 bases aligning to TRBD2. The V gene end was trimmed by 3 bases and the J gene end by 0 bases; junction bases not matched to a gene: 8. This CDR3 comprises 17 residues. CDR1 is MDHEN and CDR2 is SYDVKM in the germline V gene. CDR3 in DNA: TGTGCCAGCAGTTTGACACTAGCGGATACTAGCACAGATACGCAGTATTTT. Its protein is CASSLTLADTSTDTQYF.

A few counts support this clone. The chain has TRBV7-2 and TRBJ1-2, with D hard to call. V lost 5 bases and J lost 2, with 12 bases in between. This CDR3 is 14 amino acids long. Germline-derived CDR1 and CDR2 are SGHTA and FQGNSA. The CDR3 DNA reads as TGTGCCAGCAGCCCAGACACCGGAAACTATGGCTACACCTTC. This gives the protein CASSPDTGNYGYTF.

CDR3 sequence reads: CASSPRRRETQYF. In DNA form, the CDR3 reads TGTGCCAGCAGCCCGAGGAGGAGAGAGACCCAGTACTTC. The chain couples TRBV7-6 to TRBJ2-5, with D perhaps matching TRBD2 (5 bases). Trimming removed 5 bases at V and 4 bases at J, with 11 bases between. The CDR3 consists of 13 residues. CDR1 is SGHVS and CDR2 is FNYEAQ in the germline V gene.

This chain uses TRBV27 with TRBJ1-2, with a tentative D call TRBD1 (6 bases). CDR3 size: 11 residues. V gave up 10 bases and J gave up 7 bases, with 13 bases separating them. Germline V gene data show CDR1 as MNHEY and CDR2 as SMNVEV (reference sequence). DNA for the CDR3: TGTGCCACCCTACGAGGGGGTGGCTACACCTTC. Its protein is CATLRGGGYTF.

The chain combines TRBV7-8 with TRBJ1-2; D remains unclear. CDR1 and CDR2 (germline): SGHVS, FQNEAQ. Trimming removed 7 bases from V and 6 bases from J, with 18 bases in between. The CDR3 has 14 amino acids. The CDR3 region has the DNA TGTGCCAGCATCGCGGACGGCGGGTGGCATGGCTACACCTTC. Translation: CASIADGGWHGYTF.

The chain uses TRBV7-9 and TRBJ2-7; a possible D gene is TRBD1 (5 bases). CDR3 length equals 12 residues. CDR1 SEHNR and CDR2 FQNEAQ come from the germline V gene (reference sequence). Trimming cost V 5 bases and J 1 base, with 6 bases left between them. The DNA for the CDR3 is TGTGCCAGCAGCGGACAATCCTACGAGCAGTACTTC. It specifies CASSGQSYEQYF.

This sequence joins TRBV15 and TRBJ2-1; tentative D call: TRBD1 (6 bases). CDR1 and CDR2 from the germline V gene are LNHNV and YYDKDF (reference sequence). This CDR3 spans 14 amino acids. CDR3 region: CATSDRSSYNEQFF. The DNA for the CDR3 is TGTGCGACCTCCGACAGGAGCTCCTACAATGAGCAGTTCTTC.

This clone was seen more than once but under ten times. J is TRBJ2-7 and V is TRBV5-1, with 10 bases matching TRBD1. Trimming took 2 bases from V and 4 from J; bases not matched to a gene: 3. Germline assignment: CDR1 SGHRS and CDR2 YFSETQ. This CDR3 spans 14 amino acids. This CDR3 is CASSFGTGEYEQYF. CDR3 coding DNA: TGCGCCAGCAGCTTCGGGACAGGGGAGTACGAGCAGTACTTC.

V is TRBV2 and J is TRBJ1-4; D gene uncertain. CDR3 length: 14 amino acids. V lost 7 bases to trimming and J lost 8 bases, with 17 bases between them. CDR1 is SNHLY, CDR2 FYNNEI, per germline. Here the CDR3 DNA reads TGTGCCAGCATAAGGGAGAGGACGGAGGAAAAACTGTTTTTT. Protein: CASIRERTEEKLFF.

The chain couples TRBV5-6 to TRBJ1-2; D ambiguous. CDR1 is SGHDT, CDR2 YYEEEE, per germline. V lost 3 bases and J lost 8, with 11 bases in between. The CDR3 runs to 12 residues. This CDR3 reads CASSSGRGGYTF. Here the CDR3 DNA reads TGTGCCAGCAGCTCCGGACGAGGGGGCTACACCTTC.

The CDR3 DNA is TGTGCCAGCAGTTTGAATTGGCAGTCAGATACGCAGTATTTT. Amino acid sequence: CASSLNWQSDTQYF. The J gene is TRBJ2-3, the V gene TRBV27; D not resolved. Trimming shortened V by 3 bases and J by 4 bases, and 11 bases separated the two germline ends. CDR1 is MNHEY and CDR2 is SMNVEV in the germline V gene (reference sequence). The CDR3 consists of 14 residues.

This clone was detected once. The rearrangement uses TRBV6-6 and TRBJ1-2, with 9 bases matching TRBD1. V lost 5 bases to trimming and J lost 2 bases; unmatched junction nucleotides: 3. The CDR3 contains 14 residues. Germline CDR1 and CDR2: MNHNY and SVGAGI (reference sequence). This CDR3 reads CASSGGTGNYGYTF. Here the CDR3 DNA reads TGTGCCAGCAGTGGTGGGACAGGGAACTATGGCTACACCTTC.